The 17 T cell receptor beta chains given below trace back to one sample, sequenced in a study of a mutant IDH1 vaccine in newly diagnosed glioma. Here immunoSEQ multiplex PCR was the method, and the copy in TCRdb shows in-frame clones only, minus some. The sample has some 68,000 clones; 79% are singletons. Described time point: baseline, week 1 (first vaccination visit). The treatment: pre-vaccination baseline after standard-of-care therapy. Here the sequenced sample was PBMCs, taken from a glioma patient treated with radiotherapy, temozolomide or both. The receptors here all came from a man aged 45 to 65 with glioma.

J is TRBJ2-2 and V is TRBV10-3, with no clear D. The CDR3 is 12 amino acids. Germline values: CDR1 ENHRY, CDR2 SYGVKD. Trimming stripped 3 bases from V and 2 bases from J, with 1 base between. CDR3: CAISENTGELFF. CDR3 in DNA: TGTGCCATCAGTGAAAACACCGGGGAGCTGTTTTTT.

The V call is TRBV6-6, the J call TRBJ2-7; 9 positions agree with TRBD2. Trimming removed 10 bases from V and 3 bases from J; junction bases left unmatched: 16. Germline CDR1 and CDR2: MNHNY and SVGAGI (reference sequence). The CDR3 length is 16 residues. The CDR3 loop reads CATHPVPSGENYEQYF. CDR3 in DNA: TGTGCCACCCACCCTGTTCCTAGCGGGGAAAACTACGAGCAGTACTTC.

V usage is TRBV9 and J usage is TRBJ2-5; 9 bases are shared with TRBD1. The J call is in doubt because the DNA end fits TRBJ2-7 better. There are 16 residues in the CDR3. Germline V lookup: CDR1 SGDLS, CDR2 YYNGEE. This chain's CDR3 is CASSVEGGQGSYEQYF. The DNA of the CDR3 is TGTGCCAGCAGCGTAGAGGGGGGACAGGGATCCTACGAGCAGTACTTC.

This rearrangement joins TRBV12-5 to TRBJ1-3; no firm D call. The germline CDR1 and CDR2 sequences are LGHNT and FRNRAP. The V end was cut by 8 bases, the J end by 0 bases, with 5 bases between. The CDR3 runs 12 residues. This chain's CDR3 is CASSGSGNTIYF. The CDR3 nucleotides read TGTGCTAGTTCGGGCTCTGGAAACACCATATATTTT.

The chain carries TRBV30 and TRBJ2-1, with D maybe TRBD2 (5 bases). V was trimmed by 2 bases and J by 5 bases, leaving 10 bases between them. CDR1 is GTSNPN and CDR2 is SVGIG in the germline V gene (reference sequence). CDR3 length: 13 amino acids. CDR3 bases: TGTGCCTGGAGTAGGACTTTCAACAATGAGCAGTTCTTC. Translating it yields CAWSRTFNNEQFF.

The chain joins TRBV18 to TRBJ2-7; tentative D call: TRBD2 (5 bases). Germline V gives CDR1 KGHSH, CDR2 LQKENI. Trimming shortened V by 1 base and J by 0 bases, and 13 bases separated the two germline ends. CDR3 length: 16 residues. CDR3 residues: CASSPRVSASSYEQYF. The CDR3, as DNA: TGTGCCAGCTCACCACGTGTTAGCGCTAGCTCCTACGAGCAGTACTTC.

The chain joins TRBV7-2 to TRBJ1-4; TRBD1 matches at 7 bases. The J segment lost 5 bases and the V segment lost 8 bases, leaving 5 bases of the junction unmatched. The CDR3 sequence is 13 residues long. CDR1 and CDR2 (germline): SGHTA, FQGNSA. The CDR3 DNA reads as TGTGCCAGCGGGGGACAGTCGAATGAAAAACTGTTTTTT. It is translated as CASGGQSNEKLFF.

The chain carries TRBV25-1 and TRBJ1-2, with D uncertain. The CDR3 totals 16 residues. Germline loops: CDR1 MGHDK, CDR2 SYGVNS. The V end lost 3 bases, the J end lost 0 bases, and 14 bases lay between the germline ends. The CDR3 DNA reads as TGTGCCAGCAGTGACCCAGGACGGACCACTAACTATGGCTACACCTTC. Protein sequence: CASSDPGRTTNYGYTF.

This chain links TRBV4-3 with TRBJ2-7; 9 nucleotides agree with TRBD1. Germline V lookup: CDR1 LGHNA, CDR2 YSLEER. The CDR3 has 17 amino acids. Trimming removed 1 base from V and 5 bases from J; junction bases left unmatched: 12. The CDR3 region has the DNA TGCGCCAGCAGCCAAGGGGCCGGGGGACAGGGAAGCGACGAGCAGTACTTC. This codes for CASSQGAGGQGSDEQYF.

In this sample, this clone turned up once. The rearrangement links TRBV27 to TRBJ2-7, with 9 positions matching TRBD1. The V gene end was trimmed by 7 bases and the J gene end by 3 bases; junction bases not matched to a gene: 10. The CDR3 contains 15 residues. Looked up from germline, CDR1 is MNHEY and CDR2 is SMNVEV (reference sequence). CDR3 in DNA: TGTGCCAGCACCCTGCGGGGACAGGGAGGCTACGAGCAGTACTTC. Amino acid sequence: CASTLRGQGGYEQYF.

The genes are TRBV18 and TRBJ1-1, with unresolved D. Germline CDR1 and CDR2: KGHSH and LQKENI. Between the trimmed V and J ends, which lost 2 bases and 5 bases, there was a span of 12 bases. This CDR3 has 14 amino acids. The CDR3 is CASSPYVLETEAFF. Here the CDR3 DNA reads TGTGCCAGCTCACCATACGTACTGGAAACTGAAGCTTTCTTT.

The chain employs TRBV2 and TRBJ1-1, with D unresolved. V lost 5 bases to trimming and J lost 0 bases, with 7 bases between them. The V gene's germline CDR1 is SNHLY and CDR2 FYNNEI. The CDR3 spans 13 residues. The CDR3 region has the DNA TGTGCCAGCAGTCCAGGTGTGAACACTGAAGCTTTCTTT. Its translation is CASSPGVNTEAFF.

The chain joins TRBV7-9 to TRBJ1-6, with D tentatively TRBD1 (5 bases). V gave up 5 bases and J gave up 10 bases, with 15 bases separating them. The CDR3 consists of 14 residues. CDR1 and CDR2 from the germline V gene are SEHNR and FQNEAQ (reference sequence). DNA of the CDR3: TGTGCCAGCAGCCCGGACGGGACGGGGTCACCCCTCCACTTT. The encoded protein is CASSPDGTGSPLHF.

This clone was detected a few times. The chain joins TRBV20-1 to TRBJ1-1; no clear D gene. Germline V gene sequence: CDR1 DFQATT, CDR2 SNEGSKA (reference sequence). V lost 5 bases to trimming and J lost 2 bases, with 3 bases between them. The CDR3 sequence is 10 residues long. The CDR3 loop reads CSAANTEAFF. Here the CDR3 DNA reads TGCAGTGCTGCCAACACTGAAGCTTTCTTT.

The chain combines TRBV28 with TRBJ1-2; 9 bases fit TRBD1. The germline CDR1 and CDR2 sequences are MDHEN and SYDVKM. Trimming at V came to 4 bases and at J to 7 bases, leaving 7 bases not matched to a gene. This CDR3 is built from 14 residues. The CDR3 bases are TGTGCCAGCAGTTCACCGGGACAGGGAGGTGGCTACACCTTC. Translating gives CASSSPGQGGGYTF.

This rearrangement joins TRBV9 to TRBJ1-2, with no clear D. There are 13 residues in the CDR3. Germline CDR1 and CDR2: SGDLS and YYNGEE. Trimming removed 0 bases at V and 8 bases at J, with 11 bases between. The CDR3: CASSVERVGGYTF. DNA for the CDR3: TGTGCCAGCAGCGTAGAAAGGGTAGGGGGCTACACCTTC.

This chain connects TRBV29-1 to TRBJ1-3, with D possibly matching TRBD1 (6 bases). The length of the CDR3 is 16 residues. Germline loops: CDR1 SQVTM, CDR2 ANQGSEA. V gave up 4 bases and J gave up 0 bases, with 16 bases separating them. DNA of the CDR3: TGCAGCGTTGGAGGGGGAGGACAGACCTCTGGAAACACCATATATTTT. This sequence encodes CSVGGGGQTSGNTIYF.